Described below is a single T cell receptor beta chain sequence and its context. The data derive from a study of shared clonotypes between healthy human individuals. Those who donated, Caucasian adults without exception, all lived in Nashville, Tennessee. Clones were read by immunoSEQ multiplex PCR, and TCRdb kept only the in-frame ones, dropping some. The data hold more than 550,000 clones, with roughly 72% observed a single time. From germline, CDR1 is MGHRA and CDR2 YSYEKL. This CDR3 is built from 15 residues. With 5 bases removed from V and 3 bases from J, the gap between germline ends came to 16 bases.

This TCR came from a woman aged 25 to 39 in good health. The chain joins TRBV4-1 to TRBJ1-2; D ambiguous. What was sequenced was memory CD4+ T cells sorted from blood. Documented subset: CD45RA-negative fraction. The CDR3 loop reads CASSSQPNGDYGYTF. The DNA for the CDR3 is TGCGCCAGCAGCTCGCAACCCAATGGGGACTATGGCTACACCTTC.